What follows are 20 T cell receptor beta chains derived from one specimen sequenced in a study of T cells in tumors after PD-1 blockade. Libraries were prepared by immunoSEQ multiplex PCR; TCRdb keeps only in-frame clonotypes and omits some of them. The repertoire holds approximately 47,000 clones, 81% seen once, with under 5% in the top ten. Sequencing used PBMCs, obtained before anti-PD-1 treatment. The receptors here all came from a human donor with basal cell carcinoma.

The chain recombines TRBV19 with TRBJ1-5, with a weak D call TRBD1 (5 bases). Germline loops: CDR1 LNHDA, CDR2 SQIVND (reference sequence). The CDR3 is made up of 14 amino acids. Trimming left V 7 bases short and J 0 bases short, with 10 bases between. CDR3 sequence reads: CASIETVSNQPQHF. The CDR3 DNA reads TGTGCCAGTATAGAGACAGTTAGCAATCAGCCCCAGCATTTT.

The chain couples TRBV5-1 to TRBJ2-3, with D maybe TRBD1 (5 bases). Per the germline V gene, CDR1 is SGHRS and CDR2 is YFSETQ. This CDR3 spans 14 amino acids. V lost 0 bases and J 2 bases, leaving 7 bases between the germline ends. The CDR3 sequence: CASSLGGNTDTQYF. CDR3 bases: TGCGCCAGCAGCTTGGGGGGCAACACAGATACGCAGTATTTT.

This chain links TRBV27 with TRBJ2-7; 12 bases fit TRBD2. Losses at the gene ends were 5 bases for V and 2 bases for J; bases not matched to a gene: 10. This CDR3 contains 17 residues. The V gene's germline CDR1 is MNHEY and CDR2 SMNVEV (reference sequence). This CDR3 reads CASSIIKTSGGTYEQYF. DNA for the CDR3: TGTGCCAGCAGTATCATAAAAACTAGCGGGGGGACCTACGAGCAGTACTTC.

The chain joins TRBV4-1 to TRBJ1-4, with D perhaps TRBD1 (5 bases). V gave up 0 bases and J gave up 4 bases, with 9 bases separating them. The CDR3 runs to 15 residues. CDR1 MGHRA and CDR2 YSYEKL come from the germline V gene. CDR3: CASSQDGRGNEKLFF. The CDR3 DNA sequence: TGCGCCAGCAGCCAAGATGGTAGGGGTAATGAAAAACTGTTTTTT.

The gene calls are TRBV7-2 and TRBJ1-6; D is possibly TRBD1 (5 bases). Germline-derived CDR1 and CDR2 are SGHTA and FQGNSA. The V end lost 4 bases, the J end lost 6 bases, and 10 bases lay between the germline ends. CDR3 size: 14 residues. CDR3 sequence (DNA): TGTGCCAGCAGCTCACCAGGGAGTAATTCACCCCTCCACTTT. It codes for CASSSPGSNSPLHF. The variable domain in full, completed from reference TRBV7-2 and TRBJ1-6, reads GAGVSQSPSNKVTEKGKDVELRCDPISGHTALYWYRQSLGQGLEFLIYFQGNSAPDKSGLPSDRFSAERTGGSVSTLTIQRTQQEDSAVYLCASSSPGSNSPLHFGNGTRLTVT.

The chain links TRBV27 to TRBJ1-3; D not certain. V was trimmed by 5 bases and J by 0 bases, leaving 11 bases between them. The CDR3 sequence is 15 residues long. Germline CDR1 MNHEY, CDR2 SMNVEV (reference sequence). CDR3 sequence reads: CASSPSRLSGNTIYF. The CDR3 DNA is TGTGCCAGCAGTCCCTCCAGGCTCTCTGGAAACACCATATATTTT.

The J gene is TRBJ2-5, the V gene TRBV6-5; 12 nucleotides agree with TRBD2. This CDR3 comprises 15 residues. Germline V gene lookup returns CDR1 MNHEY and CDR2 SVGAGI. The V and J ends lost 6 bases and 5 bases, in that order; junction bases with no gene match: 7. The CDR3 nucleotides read TGTGCCAGCAGCGTCACTAGCGGGGGGTTTGAGACCCAGTACTTC. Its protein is CASSVTSGGFETQYF.

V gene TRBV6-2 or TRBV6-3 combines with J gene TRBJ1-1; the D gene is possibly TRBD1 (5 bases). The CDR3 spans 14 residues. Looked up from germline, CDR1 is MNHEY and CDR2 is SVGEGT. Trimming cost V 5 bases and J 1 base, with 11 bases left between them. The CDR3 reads CASSLYGTNTEAFF. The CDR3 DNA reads TGTGCCAGCAGTCTATATGGGACGAACACTGAAGCTTTCTTT.

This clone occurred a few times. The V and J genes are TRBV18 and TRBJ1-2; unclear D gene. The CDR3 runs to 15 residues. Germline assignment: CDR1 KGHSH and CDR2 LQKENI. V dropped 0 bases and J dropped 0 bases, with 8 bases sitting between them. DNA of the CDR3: TGTGCCAGCTCACCACCGGGTGGAACTAACTATGGCTACACCTTC. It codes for CASSPPGGTNYGYTF.

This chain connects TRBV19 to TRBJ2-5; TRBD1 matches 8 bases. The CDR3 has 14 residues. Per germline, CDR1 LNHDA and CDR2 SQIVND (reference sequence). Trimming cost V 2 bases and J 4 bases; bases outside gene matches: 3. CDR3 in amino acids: CASSIQGALETQYF. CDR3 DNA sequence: TGTGCCAGTAGTATACAGGGGGCCTTAGAGACCCAGTACTTC.

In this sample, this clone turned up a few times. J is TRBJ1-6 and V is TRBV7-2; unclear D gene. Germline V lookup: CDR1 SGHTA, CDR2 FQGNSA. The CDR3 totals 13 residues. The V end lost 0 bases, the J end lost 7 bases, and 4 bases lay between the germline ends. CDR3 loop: CASSLAVNSPLHF. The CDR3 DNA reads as TGTGCCAGCAGCTTAGCGGTCAATTCACCCCTCCACTTT.

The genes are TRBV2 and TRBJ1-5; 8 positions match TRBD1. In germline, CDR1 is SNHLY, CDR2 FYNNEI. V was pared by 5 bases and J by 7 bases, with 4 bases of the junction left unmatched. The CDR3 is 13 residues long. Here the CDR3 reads CASSRAGGQPQHF. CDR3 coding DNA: TGTGCCAGCAGTCGGGCAGGGGGCCAGCCCCAGCATTTT.

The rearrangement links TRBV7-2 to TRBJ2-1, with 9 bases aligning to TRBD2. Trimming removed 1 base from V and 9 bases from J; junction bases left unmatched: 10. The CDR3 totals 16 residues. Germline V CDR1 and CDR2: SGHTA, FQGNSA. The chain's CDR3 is CASSLEQSGGPGEQFF. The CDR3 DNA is TGTGCCAGCAGCTTAGAGCAAAGCGGGGGGCCGGGTGAGCAGTTCTTC.

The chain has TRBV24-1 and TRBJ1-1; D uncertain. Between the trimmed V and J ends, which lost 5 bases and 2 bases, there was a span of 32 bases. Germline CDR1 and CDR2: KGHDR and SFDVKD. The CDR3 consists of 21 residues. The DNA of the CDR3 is TGTGCCACCAGTGGTCTGGAGGAGGGCTTACTTTATACCCAACTCAACACTGAAGCTTTCTTT. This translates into CATSGLEEGLLYTQLNTEAFF.

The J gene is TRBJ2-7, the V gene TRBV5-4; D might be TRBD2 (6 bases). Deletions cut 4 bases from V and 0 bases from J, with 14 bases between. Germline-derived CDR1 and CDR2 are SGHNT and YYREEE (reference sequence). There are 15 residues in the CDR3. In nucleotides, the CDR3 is TGTGCCAGCAGCGAGTCCGGGACTTTCTCCTACGAGCAGTACTTC. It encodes CASSESGTFSYEQYF.

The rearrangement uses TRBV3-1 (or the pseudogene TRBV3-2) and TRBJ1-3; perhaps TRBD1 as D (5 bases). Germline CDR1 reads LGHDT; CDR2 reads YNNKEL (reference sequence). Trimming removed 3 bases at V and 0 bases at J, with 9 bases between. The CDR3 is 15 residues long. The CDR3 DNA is TGTGCCAGCAGCCAGGACACCCGCTCTGGAAACACCATATATTTT. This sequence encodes CASSQDTRSGNTIYF.

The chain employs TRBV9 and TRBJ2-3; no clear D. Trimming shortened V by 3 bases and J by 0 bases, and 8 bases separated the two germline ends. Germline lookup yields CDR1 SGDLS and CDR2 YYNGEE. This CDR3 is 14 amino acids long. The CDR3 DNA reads TGTGCCAGCAGCGGGACGCCTAGCACAGATACGCAGTATTTT. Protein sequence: CASSGTPSTDTQYF.

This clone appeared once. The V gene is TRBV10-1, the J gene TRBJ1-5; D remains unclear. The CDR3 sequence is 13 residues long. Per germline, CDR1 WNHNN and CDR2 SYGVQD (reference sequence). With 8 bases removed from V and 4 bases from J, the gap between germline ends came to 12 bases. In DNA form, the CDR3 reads TGCGCCAGCCCCACGGGATGGAATCAGCCCCAGCATTTT. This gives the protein CASPTGWNQPQHF.

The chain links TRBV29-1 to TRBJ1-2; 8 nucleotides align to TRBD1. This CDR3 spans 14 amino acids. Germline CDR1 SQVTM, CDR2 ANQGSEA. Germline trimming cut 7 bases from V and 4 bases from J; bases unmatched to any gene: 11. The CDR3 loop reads CSEGRGLCSYGYTF. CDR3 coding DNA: TGCAGCGAGGGCAGGGGGCTCTGTAGCTATGGCTACACCTTC.

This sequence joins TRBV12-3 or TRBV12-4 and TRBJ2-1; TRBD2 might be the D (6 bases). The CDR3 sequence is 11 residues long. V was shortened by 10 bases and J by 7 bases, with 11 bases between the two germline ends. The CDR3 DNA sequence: TGTGCCACCCGGGGGTCGAATGAGCAGTTCTTC. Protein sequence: CATRGSNEQFF.